The clone carrying this TCR beta chain was observed a few times. The data originate from a study of blood T cells in healthy people across ages. Study background: Per two T cells, template switching captured roughly one barcoded beta molecule.

Germline loops: CDR1 DFQATT, CDR2 SNEGSKA (reference sequence). The germline V and J ends were trimmed by 6 bases and 1 base, with 15 bases remaining between them. The CDR3 contains 14 residues. The second PCR ran roughly 6 to 11 cycles with a sample-barcoded 5' primer and J-beta primers. TCRdb re-called the 5' RACE reads with MiXCR, one entry per CDR3 protein. The table shows under 1,100,000 distinct CDR3 sequences, with around 25% occurring only once. The data were also submitted as part of a second study, on T cells of mothers and their children. That paper notes: The sample comes from fewer than 10 healthy Caucasian donors: mothers and children. Sample barcodes and 2-4 random nucleotides came from the second PCR's M1S primer.

The TCR originated in a girl aged 2-10 years in good health. V gene TRBV20-1 combines with J gene TRBJ1-1; tentatively, D is TRBD1 (6 bases). Sequencing was done on a sample of blood. CDR3 bases: TGCAGTGCGCTTAATCCAGGGGAGAACACTGAAGCTTTCTTT. This codes for CSALNPGENTEAFF.